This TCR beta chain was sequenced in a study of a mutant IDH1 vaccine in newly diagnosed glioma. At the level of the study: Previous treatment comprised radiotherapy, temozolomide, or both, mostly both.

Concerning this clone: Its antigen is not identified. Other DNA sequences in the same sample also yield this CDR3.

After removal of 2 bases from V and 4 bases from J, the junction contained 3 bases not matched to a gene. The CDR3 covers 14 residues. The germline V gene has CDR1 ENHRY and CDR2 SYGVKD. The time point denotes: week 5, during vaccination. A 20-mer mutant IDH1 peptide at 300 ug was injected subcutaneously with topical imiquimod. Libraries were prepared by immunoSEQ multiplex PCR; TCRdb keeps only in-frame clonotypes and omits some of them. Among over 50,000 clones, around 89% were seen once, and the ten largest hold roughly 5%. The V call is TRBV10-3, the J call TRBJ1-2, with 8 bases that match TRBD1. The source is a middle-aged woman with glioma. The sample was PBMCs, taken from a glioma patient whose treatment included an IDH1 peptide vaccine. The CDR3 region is CAISERQGAYGYTF. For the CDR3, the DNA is TGTGCCATCAGTGAGAGGCAGGGGGCCTATGGCTACACCTTC.